These T cell receptor beta chains were read from a single sample in a study of T-cell reconstitution after alpha-beta-depleted transplantation in children. In TCRdb, the PCR reads were re-called with MiXCR into one record per CDR3 protein. Among about 500,000 distinct CDR3 sequences, about 10% were seen once, and the ten largest hold approximately 14%. The starting material was PBMCs, mostly from graft donor cells, obtained 180 days after TCRalphabeta/CD19-depleted stem cell transplant. The receptor set was obtained from a female patient aged 2-15 years who had a stem cell transplant for aplastic anemia, so the T cells may come from the graft donor. Each CDR3 is given with its conserved first and last residue. D genes are given only for firm matches. Clone sizes are given selectively: once, few, many, or a class where the clone is expanded.

.	17	.	TRBV3-1	TRBJ2-1	CASSQDLVRSSYNEQFF	TGTGCCAGCAGCCAAGATCTTGTAAGAAGCTCCTACAATGAGCAGTTCTTC
.	16	many	TRBV11-2	TRBJ1-3	CASSPLGPSSGNTIYF	TGTGCCAGCAGCCCCCTCGGGCCTTCCTCTGGAAACACCATATATTTT
.	14	.	TRBV5-4	TRBJ2-3	CASSLGYTSDTQYF	TGTGCCAGCAGCTTGGGTTACACCTCAGATACGCAGTATTTT
.	17	.	TRBV4-3	TRBJ1-2	CASSQGRRTVANYGYTF	TGCGCCAGCAGCCAAGGAAGAAGGACAGTAGCTAACTATGGCTACACCTTC
.	11	.	TRBV20-1	TRBJ2-7	CSAERGDEQYF	TGCAGCGCCGAGAGGGGAGACGAGCAGTACTTC
TRBD2	16	.	TRBV9	TRBJ2-3	CASSVGLAEPTDTQYF	TGTGCCAGCAGCGTGGGCCTAGCGGAGCCCACAGATACGCAGTATTTT
.	12	many	TRBV12-3/TRBV12-4	TRBJ2-3	CAISRGPDTQYF	TGTGCCATCTCCCGAGGCCCAGATACGCAGTATTTT
.	14	few	TRBV20-1	TRBJ2-6	CSAKTAAGANVLTF	TGCAGTGCTAAGACAGCCGCTGGGGCCAACGTCCTGACTTTC
.	15	.	TRBV29-1	TRBJ2-2	CSVGRGIANTGELFF	TGCAGCGTTGGGAGGGGGATCGCGAACACCGGGGAGCTGTTTTTT
TRBD1	14	once	TRBV29-1	TRBJ2-2	CSVRRDRDAGKLFF	TGCAGCGTAAGGCGAGACAGGGACGCCGGGAAGCTGTTTTTT
.	16	few	TRBV4-3	TRBJ1-5	CASSQDWGLSSQPQHF	TGCGCCAGCAGCCAAGATTGGGGCCTATCGAGTCAGCCCCAGCATTTT
TRBD1	16	.	TRBV20-1	TRBJ2-3	CSARAPRGQSTDTQYF	TGCAGTGCTAGAGCCCCAAGGGGACAGAGCACAGATACGCAGTATTTT
TRBD1	13	few	TRBV29-1	TRBJ1-4	CSVKDRGHEKLFF	TGCAGCGTCAAGGACAGGGGACATGAAAAACTGTTTTTT
.	15	.	TRBV28	TRBJ2-3	CASSWVGRLGDTQYF	TGTGCCAGCAGTTGGGTGGGGCGCTTAGGGGATACGCAGTATTTT
.	16	few	TRBV18	TRBJ2-7	CASSPQVNRVSGEQYF	TGTGCCAGCTCACCACAGGTGAACAGAGTATCGGGCGAGCAGTACTTC
.	13	.	TRBV15	TRBJ2-2	CATSRAPTGELFF	TGTGCCACCAGCAGAGCCCCCACCGGGGAGCTGTTTTTT
.	14	few	TRBV7-9	TRBJ2-3	CASTVARPTDTQYF	TGTGCCAGCACCGTTGCACGCCCCACAGATACGCAGTATTTT